This T cell receptor (beta chain) is from a study of regulatory T cells in long-lasting Graves disease (dated by TCRdb to about 2021). About the full investigation: Persistent Graves' disease meant more than 5 years of antithyroid drug treatment with TSH receptor autoantibodies that stayed positive. A total of roughly 33 samples underwent TCR sequencing: about 13 from persistent and around 20 from newly diagnosed Graves' disease patients. Persistent Graves' disease patients in the clinical cohort had taken antithyroid drugs for 8 to 12 years on average. The study was registered as a clinical trial and conducted in China. Patients with persistent Graves' disease were compared with patients with newly diagnosed Graves' disease using TCR sequencing and RNA sequencing of peripheral blood.

The sample's time point, from its label and the paper: persistent/refractory GD, antithyroid drugs over 5 years with positive TRAb. RNA was extracted from PBMCs in TRIzol for both TCR sequencing and RNA sequencing. The diagnosis of Graves' disease followed American Thyroid Association guidelines. Patients for the study were recruited at an endocrinology department in Xi'an, China. Each patient gave roughly 10 milliliters of peripheral blood, collected in an EDTA anticoagulant tube. Ficoll Paque Plus density gradient separation was used to isolate PBMCs, and no further T cell sorting was done. RNA quality was checked with an Agilent 2100 Bioanalyzer and agarose gel, and concentration with a NanoDrop 2000. In this sample, this clonotype turned up many times. Its recognized antigen is unknown. The sample holds no much larger clone one base away, and base qualities are not on file. Reading the germline V gene (reference sequence) gives CDR1 LGHDT and CDR2 YNNKEL. The CDR3 contains 15 residues, cysteine and phenylalanine counted. The only DNA kept is the CDR3, 45 bases in frame from the first base. The germline V end is reduced by 0 bases and the J end by 4 bases; junction bases left unmatched: 3.

Library creation used multiplex PCR. Sequencing instrument: Illumina HiSeq 4000. To build TCR beta libraries, CDR3 regions were amplified by Arm-PCR using iRepertoire HTBI primers. Before sequencing, the PCR products underwent gel purification. On the authors' methods: Across samples, approximately 68 TRBV and 13 to 15 TRBJ segments were identified and used for gene usage analysis of CDR3 amino acid clonotypes. Filtered high-quality paired reads were merged into contigs using COPE and FqMerger. BLAST was used to align contigs to IMGT TRBV, TRBD and TRBJ reference genes, with CDR3 defined following IMGT. Clonotypes above 0.1% frequency were classified as highly expanded clones. Repertoire diversity was measured by Shannon entropy, and V-J evenness by the Gini coefficient. Clonotypes shared by more than one individual were considered public. TCRdb reprocessed the public reads (quality trimming at Q25 with fastp, clone calling with MiXCR) and kept in-frame beta chains. Duplicate CDR3 protein sequences are folded into a single record with the most common DNA and genes. TCRdb, not the original authors, processed these V and J calls. This sample has 350,000 to 500,000 distinct CDR3 sequences in its table, and roughly a fifth of those were observed once. The ten largest clones represent approximately 14% of the sample.

Study-wide conclusions, independent of this receptor: Only peripheral blood was studied, because thyroid tissue, the primary lesion, was inaccessible. The authors acknowledged the small sample size as a limitation that may reduce accuracy. Persistent Graves' disease patients showed lower TCR Shannon entropy and fewer highly expanded clones than newly diagnosed patients, suggesting clonal expansion. More public clonotypes were shared among persistent patients (under 3,000) than among newly diagnosed patients (roughly 1,000). Only the TCR beta chain was sequenced and analyzed. Persistent disease showed preferential use of TRBV28, TRBJ1-2 and TRBJ2-5, whereas newly diagnosed disease favored TRBV20-1 and TRBJ2-1.

Here the sequenced sample was peripheral blood mononuclear cells (PBMCs), taken when the disease was refractory, from a patient treated with antithyroid drugs. In this chain, TRBV3-1 is recombined with TRBJ2-5; the central 9 bases match TRBD2. This clonotype was sampled from a female donor with Graves disease. The nucleotide sequence reads as follows: TGTGCCAGCAGCCAAGATAAAGCGGGAGGAGAGACCCAGTACTTC. Its translation is CASSQDKAGGETQYF.